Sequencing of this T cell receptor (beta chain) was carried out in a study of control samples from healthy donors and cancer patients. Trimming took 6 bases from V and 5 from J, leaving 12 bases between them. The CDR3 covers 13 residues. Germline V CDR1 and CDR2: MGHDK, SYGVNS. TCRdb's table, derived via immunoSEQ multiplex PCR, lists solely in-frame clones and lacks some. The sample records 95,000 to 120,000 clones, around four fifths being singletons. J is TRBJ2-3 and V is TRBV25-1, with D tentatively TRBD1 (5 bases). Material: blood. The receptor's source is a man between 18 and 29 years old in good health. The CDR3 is CASSGQVGDTQYF. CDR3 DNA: TGTGCCAGCAGCGGACAAGTGGGAGATACGCAGTATTTT.